This T cell receptor beta chain came from a study of OX40 agonist ivuxolimab in advanced cancers. Regarding the complete study: Ivuxolimab was an agonistic, fully human IgG2 monoclonal antibody directed against OX40 (CD134), a costimulatory receptor. Of the roughly 53 patients in dose escalation, 19 had hepatocellular carcinoma, around 15 had melanoma, 9 had renal cell carcinoma and 9 had head and neck cancer. In the dose-escalation cohort, around four fifths of patients were male, and the mean age was roughly 56 years with a range of about 20 to 80. The monotherapy dose-escalation portion (N ≈ 57 patients) of the phase I ivuxolimab trial is reported in the paper. Patients were allowed to have had prior anti-PD-1, anti-PD-L1 or anti-CTLA-4 therapy, and approximately 43% of the dose-escalation patients had previously received checkpoint inhibitors. Peripheral TCRbeta sequencing was intended to test whether TCR sequence diversity was altered and clonal T-cell expansion was caused by ivuxolimab. Partial responses were achieved by three dose-escalation patients, of whom one had hepatocellular carcinoma and two had cutaneous melanoma. Intravenous ivuxolimab was administered to patients every 2 weeks at six dose levels: 0.01, 0.1, 0.3, 1.5, 3 and 10 mg/kg.

Genomic DNA was extracted from sorted cells for sequencing of the TCRbeta CDR3 region. The immunoSEQ Assay was used for sequencing of TCRbeta CDR3 regions. Drawn from immuneACCESS, this table holds only the in-frame rearrangements with V and J called that TCRdb kept. Clones are partly lost; checked studies trace under half to an unresolved V gene and leave the rest unexplained. The sample records about 130,000 clones, under 95% of which are singletons. The ten largest account for more than 0.7% of the sample. This clone was recorded only once. Its antigen specificity is not known. No base-level quality is on record; no much larger clone is a single base apart. The trial excluded patients who had a history of autoimmune disease or were on systemic immunosuppression. In every dose cohort, peripheral blood was drawn for TCR sequencing at baseline, cycle 4 day 1, and cycle 7 day 1. Samples were obtained from an open-label, multicenter, first-in-human phase I dose-escalation trial of ivuxolimab. Adults with locally advanced or metastatic head and neck squamous cell, hepatocellular, melanoma or renal cell carcinoma were enrolled in the trial. CD4+ and CD8+ T cells were sorted separately from peripheral blood before TCR sequencing.

Summary of the overall study and its limitations: At doses from 0.1 to 3.0 mg/kg, clonal expansion was seen in both CD4+ and CD8+ blood T cells between baseline and week 6. After ivuxolimab, more expanded clones were found on average in CD8+ T cells than in CD4+ T cells. Low levels of normalized T-cell clonal expansion were also seen in some nonresponding patients. Antigen specificity was not determined for the clonally expanded peripheral T cells. Partial responders in the 0.1-3.0 mg/kg groups had among the lowest normalized peripheral clonal expansion, especially among CD8+ T cells.

Measured from the cysteine to the phenylalanine, the CDR3 is 15 residues long. The CDR3 DNA has 45 bases and is translated from base 1. Based on the germline V gene (reference sequence), the CDR1 and CDR2 sequences are LNHNV and YYDKDF. The germline V and J ends show losses of 3 bases and 0 bases respectively, and no gene match explains 2 bases of the junction. The rearrangement combines TRBV15 with TRBJ1-3; a stretch of 7 junction bases matches TRBD1. This TCR was recovered from an adult with an advanced solid tumor such as melanoma, head and neck, liver or kidney cancer. The input for sequencing was CD4+ or CD8+ T cells sorted from blood, taken in a trial of the OX40 agonist ivuxolimab. The nucleotides are TGTGCCACCAGCAGGGGGACAGACTCTGGAAACACCATATATTTT. This translates into CATSRGTDSGNTIYF.